Here is one TCR beta chain with its context. The same CDR3 can be traced to other DNA sequences in this sample. This entry belongs to a study of shared clonotypes between healthy human individuals. Profiling relied on immunoSEQ multiplex PCR, and the TCRdb table lists in-frame clones only, not all of them. The data contain roughly 2 million clones, approximately 94% of them singletons. Sequencing was carried out using naive CD4+ T cells sorted from blood. Noted subset: CD45RA+ positively selected. The origin of this receptor is a man between 18 and 29 years old in good health.

In DNA form, the CDR3 reads TGTGCCAGCAGTCCCGGGGGGACTGGGACAGATACGCAGTATTTT. It yields the protein CASSPGGTGTDTQYF. The J gene is TRBJ2-3, the V gene TRBV28; 7 nucleotides align to TRBD2. J was trimmed by 3 bases and V by 5 bases; bases with no gene match: 8. Germline V CDR1 and CDR2: MDHEN, SYDVKM. The CDR3 covers 15 residues.